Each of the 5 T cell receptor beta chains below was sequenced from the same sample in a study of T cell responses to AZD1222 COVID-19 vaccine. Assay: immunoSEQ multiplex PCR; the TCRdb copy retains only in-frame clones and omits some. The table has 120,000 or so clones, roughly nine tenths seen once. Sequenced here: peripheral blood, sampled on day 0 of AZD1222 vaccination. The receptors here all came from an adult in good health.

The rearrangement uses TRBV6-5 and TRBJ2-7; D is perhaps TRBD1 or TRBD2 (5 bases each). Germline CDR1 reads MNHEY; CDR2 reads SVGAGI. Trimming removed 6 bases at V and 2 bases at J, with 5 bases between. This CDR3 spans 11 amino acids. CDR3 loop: CASRGPYEQYF. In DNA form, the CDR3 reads TGTGCCAGCAGGGGACCCTACGAGCAGTACTTC.

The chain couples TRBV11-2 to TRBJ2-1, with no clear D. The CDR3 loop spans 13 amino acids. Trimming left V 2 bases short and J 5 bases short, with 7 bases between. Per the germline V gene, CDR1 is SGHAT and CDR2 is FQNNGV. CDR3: CASSLLQNNEQFF. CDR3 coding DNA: TGTGCCAGCAGCTTATTACAGAACAATGAGCAGTTCTTC.

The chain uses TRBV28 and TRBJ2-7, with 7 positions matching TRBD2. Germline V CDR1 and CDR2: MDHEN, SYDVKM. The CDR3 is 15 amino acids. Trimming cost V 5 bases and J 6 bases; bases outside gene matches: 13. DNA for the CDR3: TGTGCCAGCAGTCTTGCACAGACATCGGGGGGCGAGCAGTACTTC. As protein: CASSLAQTSGGEQYF.

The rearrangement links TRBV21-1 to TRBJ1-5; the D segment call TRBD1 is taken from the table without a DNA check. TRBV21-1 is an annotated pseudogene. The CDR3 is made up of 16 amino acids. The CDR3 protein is CASSLPGSGGYQPQHF. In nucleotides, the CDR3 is TGTGCCAGCAGCCTCCCCGGGTCAGGGGGTTATCAGCCCCAGCATTTT.

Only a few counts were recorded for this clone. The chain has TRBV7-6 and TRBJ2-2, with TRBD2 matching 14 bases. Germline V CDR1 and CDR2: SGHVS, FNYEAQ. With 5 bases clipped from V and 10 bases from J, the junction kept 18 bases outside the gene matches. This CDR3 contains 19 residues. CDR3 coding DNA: TGTGCCAGCAGCCCCCGCCTCCCCTCCGGGACTAGCGGGAGTGTGGAGCTGTTTTTT. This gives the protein CASSPRLPSGTSGSVELFF.